The 14 T cell receptor beta chains presented below share a single source sample, sequenced in a study of blood T cell repertoires in COVID-19. Sequencing was performed with immunoSEQ multiplex PCR; in TCRdb, only in-frame clones are kept and a portion is missing. Of approximately 250,000 clones detected, approximately 80% appear once; the ten largest clones hold around 9.2%. The sequenced material came from peripheral blood. Receptor source: a human donor in a cohort sampled during active COVID-19.

The chain recombines TRBV6-2 or TRBV6-3 with TRBJ2-7; 9 bases line up with TRBD1. This CDR3 is 15 amino acids long. Germline V CDR1 and CDR2: MNHEY, SVGEGT. J gave up 5 bases and V 5 bases, and 10 bases lay outside the gene matches. The CDR3 coding sequence is TGTGCCAGCAGTGAGTGGGGGACAGGGCGCGACGAGCAGTACTTC. Protein: CASSEWGTGRDEQYF.

The chain's CDR3 is CASSYARQSYEQYF. The CDR3, as DNA: TGTGCCAGCAGCTACGCGAGACAGTCCTACGAGCAGTACTTC. The chain links TRBV21-1 to TRBJ2-7; TRBD1, as called in the table, went unchecked against the DNA. TRBV21-1 is given as a pseudogene. The CDR3 has 14 amino acids.

J is TRBJ1-1 and V is TRBV7-2, with no clear D. V lost 1 base and J lost 7, with 19 bases in between. Germline loops: CDR1 SGHTA, CDR2 FQGNSA. There are 16 residues in the CDR3. The CDR3 sequence is CASSLESGRNRDEAFF. In DNA, the CDR3 is TGTGCCAGCAGCTTAGAGTCCGGACGAAATCGGGATGAAGCTTTCTTT.

The V and J genes are TRBV5-6 and TRBJ1-2; D is perhaps TRBD1 (5 bases). V was pared by 4 bases and J by 2 bases, with 12 bases between. CDR3 length: 14 residues. Germline V lookup: CDR1 SGHDT, CDR2 YYEEEE. CDR3 loop: CASSRAGENYGYTF. The CDR3 DNA is TGTGCCAGCAGCCGTGCGGGGGAAAACTATGGCTACACCTTC.

Points on this clone: One end of the junction fails to match germline, which may point to a read error. The chain is built from TRBV7-7 and TRBJ2-2; 11 bases are a match to TRBD2. Germline CDR1 reads SSHAT; CDR2 reads FNYEAQ (reference sequence). CDR3 length: 14 residues. The CDR3 bases are TGTGCTAGCAGCCGGACTAGCGGGACCGGGGAGCTGTTTTTT. Amino acid sequence: CASSRTSGTGELFF.

At least ten counts were recorded for this clone. The genes are TRBV21-1 and TRBJ2-7; the table gives TRBD2 as D, unverified against the DNA. TRBV21-1 is given as a pseudogene. The length of the CDR3 is 15 residues. The CDR3 sequence: CASSKKTGTSYEQYF. CDR3 bases: TGTGCCAGCAGCAAAAAAACCGGGACTAGCTACGAGCAGTACTTC.

With regard to this clone: The identical CDR3 is also encoded by other nucleotide sequences in the sample. The V gene is TRBV28, the J gene TRBJ2-7, with D possibly matching TRBD1 (5 bases). Trimming took off 2 bases at V and 0 bases at J, with 8 bases between the two ends. This CDR3 comprises 14 residues. In germline, CDR1 is MDHEN, CDR2 SYDVKM. CDR3 DNA: TGTGCCAGCAGTTTAACAGGAAGCTCCTACGAGCAGTACTTC. Protein sequence: CASSLTGSSYEQYF.

The chain employs TRBV28 and TRBJ1-1, with 9 bases identical to TRBD1. CDR1 and CDR2 from the germline V gene are MDHEN and SYDVKM. The CDR3 loop spans 13 amino acids. Trimming cost V 3 bases and J 10 bases; bases outside gene matches: 6. CDR3 region: CASSFGDREGAFF. As DNA, the CDR3 is TGTGCCAGCAGTTTTGGGGACAGGGAGGGAGCTTTCTTT.

The chain couples TRBV6-5 to TRBJ1-1, with D maybe TRBD1 (5 bases). The CDR3 has 13 residues. Trimming stripped 5 bases from V and 6 bases from J, with 13 bases between. In germline, CDR1 is MNHEY, CDR2 SVGAGI. CDR3 nucleotides: TGTGCCAGCAGTCCCAGAACCAGGGCTGAAGCTTTCTTT. Its translation: CASSPRTRAEAFF.

V is TRBV5-1 and J is TRBJ1-1; tentatively, D is TRBD1 (5 bases). CDR1 and CDR2 from the germline V gene are SGHRS and YFSETQ. Trimming left V 0 bases short and J 5 bases short, with 14 bases between. CDR3 size: 15 residues. CDR3 amino acids: CASSLDTGELTEAFF. The CDR3 bases are TGCGCCAGCAGCTTGGATACAGGAGAGTTGACTGAAGCTTTCTTT.

The rearrangement links TRBV29-1 to TRBJ2-3, with TRBD1 identical over 8 bases. Germline lookup yields CDR1 SQVTM and CDR2 ANQGSEA. The CDR3 runs 11 residues. V gave up 6 bases and J gave up 10 bases; unmatched junction bases: 6. In nucleotides, the CDR3 is TGCAGCGTCCCTGGACAGGGTGCGCAGTATTTT. Its translation is CSVPGQGAQYF.

V usage is TRBV6-5 and J usage is TRBJ2-7; D is ambiguous. The V and J ends lost 4 bases and 1 base respectively, with 11 bases between them. In germline, CDR1 is MNHEY, CDR2 SVGAGI. The CDR3 is 14 residues long. CDR3 DNA sequence: TGTGCCAGCAGTTTAACATCGAATTCCTACGAGCAGTACTTC. Residues: CASSLTSNSYEQYF.

The chain has TRBV5-4 and TRBJ1-1; 11 bases align to TRBD1. Germline loops: CDR1 SGHNT, CDR2 YYREEE (reference sequence). The CDR3 contains 16 residues. J was trimmed by 1 base and V by 5 bases; bases with no gene match: 7. The CDR3 protein is CASRIGTGGTNTEAFF. CDR3 nucleotides: TGTGCCAGCAGGATCGGGACAGGGGGGACGAACACTGAAGCTTTCTTT.

A single count supports this clone. DNA for the CDR3: TGTGCCACTTCCCCAACTACGCATGAGCAGTTCTTC. Translation: CATSPTTHEQFF. The rearrangement links TRBV15 to TRBJ2-1; D remains unclear. Deletions cut 9 bases from V and 8 bases from J, with 14 bases between. Germline V CDR1 and CDR2: LNHNV, YYDKDF (reference sequence). The CDR3 runs to 12 residues.